The 15 T cell receptor beta chains listed next were all sequenced from one sample in a study of cytomegalovirus exposure and HLA in healthy donors. Amplification used 60 Vbeta primers and 13 Jbeta primers. Libraries were prepared by immunoSEQ multiplex PCR; TCRdb keeps only in-frame clonotypes and omits some of them. The table includes roughly 98,000 clones, about four fifths detected once. Material for sequencing was PBMCs. The receptors were sampled from a female donor in good health and CMV-seropositive.

This rearrangement joins TRBV7-2 to TRBJ2-2; possibly TRBD1 for D (7 bases). Trimming removed 1 base at V and 6 bases at J, with 15 bases between. Germline CDR1 SGHTA, CDR2 FQGNSA. This CDR3 is 16 amino acids long. CDR3 in amino acids: CASSLGGGRGSGELFF. In nucleotides, the CDR3 is TGTGCCAGCAGCTTAGGGGGAGGCAGGGGGTCCGGGGAGCTGTTTTTT.

The chain uses TRBV28 and TRBJ2-7; D may be TRBD2 (6 bases). Germline values: CDR1 MDHEN, CDR2 SYDVKM. V lost 3 bases, J lost 0 bases, and 12 bases lay in between. This CDR3 comprises 15 residues. CDR3 amino acids: CASSFGVGLSYEQYF. The CDR3 DNA sequence: TGTGCCAGCAGTTTTGGGGTGGGACTCTCCTACGAGCAGTACTTC.

The J gene is TRBJ1-1, the V gene TRBV30; the D gene is possibly TRBD1 (5 bases). Germline CDR1 and CDR2: GTSNPN and SVGIG (reference sequence). Trimming pared 3 bases from V and 2 bases from J, leaving 10 bases between. This CDR3 has 13 amino acids. CDR3 in amino acids: CAWRRQSNTEAFF. CDR3 bases: TGTGCCTGGAGGCGACAGTCTAACACTGAAGCTTTCTTT.

The chain has TRBV15 and TRBJ1-5, with D perhaps TRBD1 (6 bases). Trimming removed 1 base from V and 2 bases from J, with 9 bases in between. CDR3 size: 15 residues. CDR1 is LNHNV, CDR2 YYDKDF, per germline (reference sequence). This chain's CDR3 is CATSRGRGGNQPQHF. The CDR3 DNA is TGTGCCACCAGCAGAGGCAGGGGAGGCAATCAGCCCCAGCATTTT. Based on the CDR3 plus reference TRBV15 and TRBJ1-5, the full variable domain is DAMVIQNPRYQVTQFGKPVTLSCSQTLNHNVMYWYQQKSSQAPKLLFHYYDKDFNNEADTPDNFQSRRPNTSFCFLDIRSPGLGDTAMYLCATSRGRGGNQPQHFGDGTRLSIL.

The chain recombines TRBV7-8 with TRBJ2-5; D ambiguous. Trimming stripped 3 bases from V and 4 bases from J, with 15 bases between. The CDR3 is made up of 15 amino acids. Germline CDR1 and CDR2: SGHVS and FQNEAQ. CDR3 residues: CASSFPRFPIETQYF. The CDR3 DNA sequence: TGTGCCAGCAGCTTCCCTAGGTTTCCAATAGAGACCCAGTACTTC.

The rearrangement links TRBV6-5 to TRBJ1-3, with 7 positions matching TRBD1. The V gene end was trimmed by 1 base and the J gene end by 7 bases; junction bases not matched to a gene: 4. This CDR3 contains 14 residues. Germline lookup yields CDR1 MNHEY and CDR2 SVGAGI. CDR3: CASSYFAGGNTIYF. DNA of the CDR3: TGTGCCAGCAGTTACTTCGCAGGGGGGAACACCATATATTTT.

The table lists this clone with a few counts. Written as DNA, the CDR3 is TGCGCCAGCAGCTTGGAGGGGGCTAACTATGGCTACACCTTC. It yields the protein CASSLEGANYGYTF. This sequence joins TRBV5-1 and TRBJ1-2; TRBD1 might be the D (6 bases). The CDR3 covers 14 residues. Germline assignment: CDR1 SGHRS and CDR2 YFSETQ. With 0 bases removed from V and 0 bases from J, the gap between germline ends came to 6 bases.

This clone was seen a handful of times. The identical CDR3 is also encoded by other nucleotide sequences in the sample. The CDR3 protein is CAWSDSNQPQHF. The CDR3 nucleotides read TGTGCCTGGAGCGACAGTAATCAGCCCCAGCATTTT. This chain uses TRBV30 with TRBJ1-5; D possibly corresponds to TRBD1 (5 bases). CDR3 length: 12 residues. V lost 3 bases, J lost 4 bases, and 7 bases lay in between. The germline gives CDR1 GTSNPN, CDR2 SVGIG (reference sequence).

The rearrangement links TRBV11-2 to TRBJ2-1; D remains unclear. The length of the CDR3 is 14 residues. From germline, CDR1 is SGHAT and CDR2 FQNNGV. Trimming shortened V by 5 bases and J by 5 bases, and 13 bases separated the two germline ends. CDR3 protein: CASSHGSSNNEQFF. CDR3 coding DNA: TGTGCCAGCAGCCACGGTAGTTCCAACAATGAGCAGTTCTTC.

The chain links TRBV5-1 to TRBJ2-5; unclear D gene. The germline gives CDR1 SGHRS, CDR2 YFSETQ. V lost 4 bases and J 5 bases, leaving 9 bases between the germline ends. This CDR3 is 12 amino acids long. CDR3 region: CASSHPQETQYF. In nucleotides, the CDR3 is TGCGCCAGCAGCCACCCCCAGGAGACCCAGTACTTC.

V usage is TRBV10-1 and J usage is TRBJ2-1; TRBD2 matches 8 bases. Germline V CDR1 and CDR2: WNHNN, SYGVQD (reference sequence). The CDR3 covers 16 residues. The trim removed 0 bases at V and 3 bases at J, leaving 4 bases unmatched. The CDR3 nucleotides are TGCGCCAGCAGTGAGTCCAACGGGGGGGTCTACAATGAGCAGTTCTTC. It is translated as CASSESNGGVYNEQFF.

This clone came up a few times. The rearrangement joins TRBV5-5 to TRBJ2-7; tentatively, D is TRBD1 (6 bases). The CDR3 is made up of 14 amino acids. Deletions cut 4 bases from V and 2 bases from J, with 13 bases between. Germline V lookup: CDR1 SGHKS, CDR2 YYEKEE (reference sequence). CDR3 bases: TGTGCCAGCAGCCCCCAGGGACATGCCTACGAGCAGTACTTC. It codes for CASSPQGHAYEQYF.

This sequence joins TRBV7-9 and TRBJ2-2; the D gene is possibly TRBD2 (5 bases). Trimming shortened V by 2 bases and J by 5 bases, and 12 bases separated the two germline ends. The length of the CDR3 is 15 residues. Germline V gene lookup returns CDR1 SEHNR and CDR2 FQNEAQ (reference sequence). CDR3 region: CASSLRRAKTGELFF. The CDR3, as DNA: TGTGCCAGCAGCTTAAGGCGGGCCAAAACCGGGGAGCTGTTTTTT. Full variable domain (remainder filled in from reference TRBV7-9 and TRBJ2-2): DTGVSQNPRHKITKRGQNVTFRCDPISEHNRLYWYRQTLGQGPEFLTYFQNEAQLEKSRLLSDRFSAERPKGSFSTLEIQRTEQGDSAMYLCASSLRRAKTGELFFGEGSRLTVL.

The V call is TRBV7-9, the J call TRBJ1-1; TRBD1 is a possible D gene (6 bases). The V end lost 1 base, the J end lost 4 bases, and 10 bases lay between the germline ends. This CDR3 has 14 residues. Germline V gene sequence: CDR1 SEHNR, CDR2 FQNEAQ (reference sequence). In DNA form, the CDR3 reads TGTGCCAGCAGCTTAGAGGGGGGGGGCACTGAAGCTTTCTTT. Translating it yields CASSLEGGGTEAFF. The whole variable domain, remainder taken from reference TRBV7-9 and TRBJ1-1, is DTGVSQNPRHKITKRGQNVTFRCDPISEHNRLYWYRQTLGQGPEFLTYFQNEAQLEKSRLLSDRFSAERPKGSFSTLEIQRTEQGDSAMYLCASSLEGGGTEAFFGQGTRLTVV.

The V and J genes are TRBV6-1 and TRBJ1-1; D might be TRBD1 (5 bases). Germline CDR1 and CDR2: MNHNS and SASEGT. This CDR3 contains 15 residues. Trimming took 6 bases from V and 5 from J, leaving 19 bases between them. The CDR3 spells CASRDPREGRTEAFF. CDR3 nucleotide sequence: TGTGCCAGCAGAGATCCCAGGGAAGGTAGGACTGAAGCTTTCTTT.